This T cell receptor (beta chain) was sequenced in a study of T cell responses to AZD1222 COVID-19 vaccine. General observations from the study: Females made up more of the donors, who were largely white British, and clonal diversity may have come out too low.

The method was immunoSEQ multiplex PCR; TCRdb's version includes in-frame clones alone and lacks a portion of them. Of about 120,000 clones listed, around 90% were seen once; the top ten hold roughly 5%. Germline lookup yields CDR1 MNHNS and CDR2 SASEGT. The CDR3 runs to 13 residues. The V end was cut by 3 bases, the J end by 7 bases, with 12 bases between. Details on this clone: The target antigen is unknown.

V and J are TRBV6-1 and TRBJ1-1, with D maybe TRBD1 (5 bases). The sequence derives from an adult in good health. The sample was peripheral blood, taken on day 0 of AZD1222 vaccination. The CDR3 DNA follows: TGTGCCAGCAGTGATTGGGACTATGGTGAAGCTTTCTTT. This translates into CASSDWDYGEAFF.